Shown below are 21 T cell receptor beta chains from a single sample sequenced in a study of prognosis after radiotherapy for stage I lung cancer. Genomic DNA provided the template from which TCR beta CDR3 was amplified by two-round multiplex PCR. First-round PCR employed TRBV- and TRBJ-specific primers for each gene. TCRdb redid the calling of the multiplex PCR reads with MiXCR, one entry per CDR3 protein. The sample has fewer than 25,000 distinct CDR3 sequences, roughly 53% seen once. The starting material was PBMCs, obtained before or after stereotactic body radiation therapy (not recorded which). The receptors were sampled from a donor over 45 with non-small cell lung cancer.

This chain uses TRBV24-1 with TRBJ2-2, with 11 bases identical to TRBD2. Germline lookup yields CDR1 KGHDR and CDR2 SFDVKD. The CDR3 runs to 16 residues. V shed 4 bases and J 7 bases; nucleotides not matched to a gene: 7. As DNA, the CDR3 is TGTGCCACCAGTGACCTTAGCGGGAGGGACGGCGGGGAGCTGTTTTTT. It yields the protein CATSDLSGRDGGELFF.

Turning to this clonotype: A read error may produce the germline difference seen at one junction end. The CDR3 reads CSSSAVLVGREQYF. The CDR3 nucleotides are TGTTCCAGCAGTGCGGTCCTTGTGGGGAGAGAGCAGTACTTC. The genes are TRBV6-1 and TRBJ2-7, with a weak D call TRBD2 (5 bases). CDR3 length equals 14 residues. Germline CDR1 MNHNS, CDR2 SASEGT.

This clonotype showed up many times. The rearrangement uses TRBV6-1 and TRBJ2-2; 9 nucleotides match TRBD1. This CDR3 spans 17 amino acids. CDR1 is MNHNS and CDR2 is SASEGT in the germline V gene. The V gene end was trimmed by 3 bases and the J gene end by 3 bases; junction bases not matched to a gene: 8. CDR3 DNA: TGTGCCAGCAGTGACTCAGGGGGGACAGGGCACACCGGGGAGCTGTTTTTT. It specifies CASSDSGGTGHTGELFF.

The rearrangement uses TRBV9 and TRBJ1-3; no firm D call. Germline loops: CDR1 SGDLS, CDR2 YYNGEE. CDR3 length: 14 amino acids. The V gene lost 0 bases and the J gene lost 9 bases, with 13 bases spanning the gap. The DNA for the CDR3 is TGTGCCAGCAGCGTAGGTGGAATGGGTGCCACCATATATTTT. Protein: CASSVGGMGATIYF. The whole variable domain, filled in from reference TRBV9 and TRBJ1-3, reads DSGVTQTPKHLITATGQRVTLRCSPRSGDLSVYWYQQSLDQGLQFLIQYYNGEERAKGNILERFSAQQFPDLHSELNLSSLELGDSALYFCASSVGGMGATIYFGEGSWLTVV.

Notes on this clonotype: A far larger clone differs by one base, so this is likely a read error. This CDR3 is missing its conserved last phenylalanine or tryptophan, likely due to a read error. This chain uses TRBV6-5 with TRBJ2-7; D not certain. This CDR3 is built from 12 residues. Per the germline V gene, CDR1 is MNHEY and CDR2 is SVGAGI. V lost 7 bases, J lost 5 bases, and 12 bases lay in between. The CDR3 here is CASTAMGNEQYL. The CDR3 nucleotides read TGTGCCAGCACTGCTATGGGGAACGAGCAGTACTTA.

This clonotype has a handful of counts. The chain joins TRBV12-3 or TRBV12-4 to TRBJ2-2, with 8 bases that match TRBD1. CDR3 size: 15 residues. V shed 6 bases and J 8 bases; nucleotides not matched to a gene: 11. CDR3 sequence reads: CASRDETGDSGELFF. Written as DNA, the CDR3 is TGTGCCAGCAGGGACGAGACAGGGGATTCTGGGGAGCTGTTTTTT.

Comment on this clonotype: Given a far larger clone just one base away, this is likely a sequencing read error. The chain couples TRBV6-4 to TRBJ1-3, with no clear D. The length of the CDR3 is 14 residues. Germline CDR1 is MRHNA and CDR2 is SNTAGT. CDR3 bases: TGTGCCATCAGTCTACAAAGAACTGGAAACACCATATATTTT. It specifies CAISLQRTGNTIYF.

This clonotype is medium-sized by share. This chain links TRBV7-9 with TRBJ2-2; D tentatively reads TRBD1 or TRBD2 (5 bases each). V lost 3 bases to trimming and J lost 3 bases, with 5 bases between them. CDR3 length: 13 residues. CDR1 and CDR2 from the germline V gene are SEHNR and FQNEAQ (reference sequence). The CDR3 DNA is TGTGCCAGCAGCTTGGGGGACACCGGGGAGCTGTTTTTT. Protein sequence: CASSLGDTGELFF.

This clonotype is large by share. The chain uses TRBV27 and TRBJ2-7; D is perhaps TRBD1 (7 bases). The CDR3 consists of 13 residues. V was clipped by 6 bases and J by 4 bases, with 13 bases between them. Germline V gene sequence: CDR1 MNHEY, CDR2 SMNVEV (reference sequence). DNA for the CDR3: TGTGCCAGCAGCCTGACAGGGACTTACGAGCAGTACTTC. It codes for CASSLTGTYEQYF.

In the case of this clonotype: A read error is likely here: a far larger clone is one base away. The chain employs TRBV7-8 and TRBJ2-1; 10 bases map to TRBD2. Germline V gene sequence: CDR1 SGHVS, CDR2 FQNEAQ. There are 15 residues in the CDR3. With V trimmed by 7 bases and J by 3 bases, 6 bases remained unmatched. CDR3 protein: CASMLAGGFYNEQFF. The CDR3 DNA is TGTGCCAGCATGTTAGCGGGAGGCTTCTACAATGAGCAGTTCTTC.

This rearrangement joins TRBV19 to TRBJ1-5; D is unresolved. Germline V lookup: CDR1 LNHDA, CDR2 SQIVND (reference sequence). Trimming removed 3 bases at V and 4 bases at J, with 10 bases between. CDR3 length: 14 amino acids. This CDR3 reads CASSMMYGNQPQHF. The DNA for the CDR3 is TGTGCCAGTAGTATGATGTACGGGAATCAGCCCCAGCATTTT.

A word on this clonotype: Mismatch with germline at one junction end may stem from a read error. V usage is TRBV12-3 or TRBV12-4 and J usage is TRBJ1-6; possible D gene TRBD1, 5 bases. CDR3 length equals 14 residues. DNA for the CDR3: TGTGCCAGCAGCTTAGACAGAGCGGATTCACCCCTCCACTTT. As protein: CASSLDRADSPLHF.

This clonotype was counted only a few times. A far larger clone is one base from this, pointing to a likely read error. V and J are TRBV5-4 and TRBJ2-2, with D unresolved. CDR3 length: 15 amino acids. V shed 4 bases and J shed 3 bases, with 13 bases lying between them. From germline, CDR1 is SGHNT and CDR2 YYREEE (reference sequence). As DNA, the CDR3 is TGTGCCAGCAGCCCCGGCCCGGTGGACACCGGGGAGCTGTTTTTT. Encoded protein: CASSPGPVDTGELFF.

This clonotype was observed a handful of times. The chain carries TRBV5-4 and TRBJ2-6, with TRBD2 as a possible D gene (6 bases). CDR3 length equals 16 residues. Trimming stripped 4 bases from V and 5 bases from J, with 16 bases between. Germline V gene lookup returns CDR1 SGHNT and CDR2 YYREEE (reference sequence). The CDR3 DNA reads TGTGCCAGCAGCAGCGGGCCGCCTGGCTGGGCCAACGTCCTGACTTTC. This gives the protein CASSSGPPGWANVLTF.

The V call is TRBV6-5, the J call TRBJ2-1; TRBD1 is a possible D gene (7 bases). V was pared by 2 bases and J by 4 bases, with 12 bases between. From germline, CDR1 is MNHEY and CDR2 SVGAGI. CDR3 length equals 15 residues. The CDR3 DNA sequence: TGTGCCAGCAGTTACACCCAGGGGGGTTACAATGAGCAGTTCTTC. It translates to CASSYTQGGYNEQFF.

This clonotype was counted at least ten times. The chain is built from TRBV28 and TRBJ1-5; D gene ambiguous. The V gene lost 7 bases and the J gene lost 0 bases, with 10 bases spanning the gap. Germline V gives CDR1 MDHEN, CDR2 SYDVKM. The CDR3 contains 14 residues. The CDR3 region is CASISWGSNQPQHF. CDR3 DNA sequence: TGTGCCAGCATCTCGTGGGGTAGCAATCAGCCCCAGCATTTT.

In its sample, this clonotype was seen many times. This chain connects TRBV9 to TRBJ1-3; the D gene is possibly TRBD1 (6 bases). Germline V gene data show CDR1 as SGDLS and CDR2 as YYNGEE. The CDR3 contains 14 residues. The V end lost 0 bases, the J end lost 9 bases, and 13 bases lay between the germline ends. CDR3 amino acids: CASSVGGRGATIYF. The CDR3 DNA sequence: TGTGCCAGCAGCGTAGGTGGAAGGGGGGCCACCATATATTTT.

This clonotype was observed at least ten times. This chain links TRBV4-1 with TRBJ2-3, with D unclear. CDR3 length: 13 residues. The V end lost 4 bases, the J end lost 6 bases, and 11 bases lay between the germline ends. Germline V gene data show CDR1 as MGHRA and CDR2 as YSYEKL. CDR3 nucleotides: TGCGCCAGCAGCCTTTCCTACTCGGATACGCAGTATTTT. This gives the protein CASSLSYSDTQYF.

V usage is TRBV9 and J usage is TRBJ2-7, with 7 bases that match TRBD1. V lost 0 bases and J lost 3; bases outside the gene matches: 6. There are 15 residues in the CDR3. In germline, CDR1 is SGDLS, CDR2 YYNGEE. The CDR3 region has the DNA TGTGCCAGCAGCGTAGGGGTAGGGGGCATCTACGAGCAGTACTTC. Its translation is CASSVGVGGIYEQYF. Full variable domain (missing parts from reference TRBV9 and TRBJ2-7): DSGVTQTPKHLITATGQRVTLRCSPRSGDLSVYWYQQSLDQGLQFLIQYYNGEERAKGNILERFSAQQFPDLHSELNLSSLELGDSALYFCASSVGVGGIYEQYFGPGTRLTVT.

This sequence joins TRBV11-2 and TRBJ1-2; TRBD1 matches 8 bases. Unmatched junction bases numbered 10, after V lost 6 bases and J lost 1 base. Germline CDR1 reads SGHAT; CDR2 reads FQNNGV. This CDR3 is built from 16 residues. In nucleotides, the CDR3 is TGTGCCAGCAGACGGACAGGGCGAAGACTTAACTATGGCTACACCTTC. Translated, it gives CASRRTGRRLNYGYTF.

A few counts support this clonotype. This sequence joins TRBV9 and TRBJ2-1; TRBD2 matches 8 bases. CDR1 is SGDLS, CDR2 YYNGEE, per germline. V was clipped by 4 bases and J by 4 bases; unmatched bases: 10. This CDR3 spans 16 amino acids. The CDR3 protein is CASSKKPVAGYNEQFF. The CDR3 nucleotides are TGTGCCAGCAGCAAGAAGCCGGTAGCGGGATACAATGAGCAGTTCTTC.